This section outlines one TCR beta chain sequence together with its context. This clone's antigen is unknown. No per-base quality is available; no much larger clone lies one base away. This sample was taken from a study of blood T cell repertoires in COVID-19 (dated by TCRdb to 2020 to 2021). Notes on the research overall: Samples from collaborators originated in the United States, Italy and Spain and spanned both the acute and convalescent phases of COVID-19. The repertoires were released in a freely available public database meant as a resource for research on the immune response to SARS-CoV-2. The samples were drawn from two sources: the first 160 participants of the ongoing ImmuneRACE study, and 1,000 to 1,500 subjects contributed by 6 global collaborators. A de-identified subject ID, COVID-19 status, age in years and sex were almost always included in the sample metadata. Subjects who had been exposed to COVID-19, were actively infected with it, or had recovered from it provided the deeply sampled blood TCRbeta repertoires that made up the dataset. HLA class I and class II types, where available, came from metadata supplied by the sample provider rather than from assay-based typing. The prospective study material was composed of cDNA or gDNA derived from T cells, B-cell-depleted T cells, or PBMCs. The investigation overall reported the following: The quantity of clinical and demographic metadata differed by source and by participant and was supplied without curation.

TCRbeta CDR3 regions were amplified from genomic DNA using the immunoSEQ Assay, a bias-controlled multiplex PCR. The paper's processing steps were these. The number of nucleated cells in each sample was estimated from the amplification of reference gene primers within the assay. To quantify the absolute abundance of each unique TCRbeta CDR3 rearrangement, sequence reads were collapsed and filtered. Productive Simpson clonality was computed per sample as the square root of Simpson's diversity index over productive rearrangements. What TCRdb holds here is the immuneACCESS table cut down to in-frame rearrangements. Part of the clones is not present; checked against another copy, under half of the missing clones reflect an unresolved V gene, and the others are unexplained. The V and J calls and the clone size are those of that table, but D and trimming were determined from the DNA. The sample table contains 300,000 to 400,000 clones; only one count was recorded for about 86% of them. About 7.6% of the sample is in the top ten clones.

From its cysteine to its phenylalanine, the CDR3 spans 13 amino acids. Kept here is only the CDR3 DNA, which spans 39 bases and is read in frame from base 1. The germline V gene specifies SGHDT as CDR1 and YYEEEE as CDR2. Trimming accounts for 3 bases at V and 6 bases at J, while the number of junction bases matched to no gene is 2. One collaborating source in Seattle enrolled patients while the patients were actively infected and followed the patients over time throughout the course of disease. Collaborating institutions collected whole blood in K2EDTA tubes following their own protocols. For TCRbeta analysis, collaborators shipped samples as frozen whole blood, isolated PBMCs, or DNA extracted from either of those sample types.

The sequencing sample was made of peripheral blood. The TCR originated in a woman between 55 and 75 years old with COVID-19, enrolled during active disease. This chain joins TRBV5-6 to TRBJ1-4, and 7 junctional nucleotides match TRBD1. CDR3 protein: CASSSQGDEKLFF. DNA sequence: TGTGCCAGCAGCTCTCAGGGGGATGAAAAACTGTTTTTT. The variable domain in full, with residues beyond the CDR3 obtained from the reference TRBV5-6 and TRBJ1-4 genes, is DAGVTQSPTHLIKTRGQQVTLRCSPKSGHDTVSWYQQALGQGPQFIFQYYEEEERQRGNFPDRFSGHQFPNYSSELNVNALLLGDSALYLCASSSQGDEKLFFGSGTQLSVL.